The rows below give T cell receptor beta chains drawn from one sample of a study of tumor-infiltrating lymphocytes in primary liver carcinoma. Each CDR3 protein gets one entry after TCRdb re-called the multiplex PCR reads with MiXCR. This table holds some 180,000 distinct CDR3 sequences, about 60% found once. Sequences were obtained from peripheral blood. The receptors shown here come from a middle-aged man with primary liver carcinoma and hepatitis B virus infection. CDR3s include the opening cysteine and the closing phenylalanine or tryptophan. The order of the fields is CDR3 length, V gene, clone size, J gene, D gene, CDR3 DNA, CDR3 protein. A D gene is named only where the DNA matches it firmly. Expanded clones get a size class; other rows say once, few or many, or leave the size out.

length: 14
V: TRBV6-2/TRBV6-3
size: -
J: TRBJ1-6
D: -
DNA: TGTGCCAGCAGTAACAGGCGGGACAATTCACCCCTCCACTTT
CDR3: CASSNRRDNSPLHF

length: 15
V: TRBV6-5
size: few
J: TRBJ2-7
D: -
DNA: TGTGCCAGCAGTTACTCACCAGGGGACTCCCACGAGCAGTACTTC
CDR3: CASSYSPGDSHEQYF

length: 14
V: TRBV10-2
size: -
J: TRBJ2-5
D: TRBD1
DNA: TGCGCCAGCAGTTCTAGGACAGGGGCGGAGACCCAGCACTTC
CDR3: CASSSRTGAETQHF

length: 13
V: TRBV11-1
size: -
J: TRBJ2-7
D: -
DNA: TGTGCCAGCAATTTAGCACCCTCCTACGAGCAGTACTTC
CDR3: CASNLAPSYEQYF

length: 13
V: TRBV11-2
size: -
J: TRBJ1-5
D: -
DNA: TGTGCTAGCAGTTTATGGGAATATCAGCCCCAGCATTTT
CDR3: CASSLWEYQPQHF

length: 15
V: TRBV4-1
size: many
J: TRBJ2-1
D: -
DNA: TGCGCCAGCAGCCAACTCTTGGCGGAATACAATGAGCAGTTCTTC
CDR3: CASSQLLAEYNEQFF

length: 14
V: TRBV6-1
size: -
J: TRBJ2-1
D: -
DNA: TGTGCCAGCAGTGAAATGGGATCTGGAAATGAGCAGTTCTTC
CDR3: CASSEMGSGNEQFF

length: 13
V: TRBV6-5
size: -
J: TRBJ1-3
D: TRBD1
DNA: TGTGCCAGCAGTCCCGACAGGGGAAACGCCATATATTTT
CDR3: CASSPDRGNAIYF

length: 15
V: TRBV29-1
size: once
J: TRBJ2-1
D: -
DNA: TGCAGTGTTGAGCGCCGGGGCAGGGGTTACAATGAGCAGTTCTTC
CDR3: CSVERRGRGYNEQFF

length: 13
V: TRBV11-2
size: -
J: TRBJ2-7
D: -
DNA: TGTGTCAGCAGCCCAGGAGTAGTCTACGAGCAGTACTTC
CDR3: CVSSPGVVYEQYF

length: 16
V: TRBV29-1
size: -
J: TRBJ1-5
D: -
DNA: TGCAGCGTTGAGGGCCCCTCTCCGCATGATAGTCAGCCCCAGCATTTT
CDR3: CSVEGPSPHDSQPQHF

length: 15
V: TRBV14
size: few
J: TRBJ2-7
D: TRBD2
DNA: TGTGCCAGCAGCCAAGATATGGCGGGAGGCCGCGAGCAGTACTTC
CDR3: CASSQDMAGGREQYF

length: 13
V: TRBV6-6
size: few
J: TRBJ1-6
D: -
DNA: TGTGCCAGCAGGGACAGCTATAATTCACCCCTCCACTTT
CDR3: CASRDSYNSPLHF

length: 13
V: TRBV6-5
size: few
J: TRBJ2-7
D: -
DNA: TGTGCCAGCAGTTGGGGGCTAGCCCTCGAGCAGTACTTC
CDR3: CASSWGLALEQYF

length: 15
V: TRBV5-1
size: -
J: TRBJ2-1
D: -
DNA: TGCGCCAGCGGTGCAAACAGCGGTAGTTTCAATGAGCAGTTCTTC
CDR3: CASGANSGSFNEQFF

length: 13
V: TRBV11-2
size: many
J: TRBJ2-5
D: -
DNA: TGTGCCAGCAGCTTAAACTTTCAAGAGACCCAGTACTTC
CDR3: CASSLNFQETQYF

length: 16
V: TRBV12-3/TRBV12-4
size: few
J: TRBJ2-3
D: TRBD2
DNA: TGTGCCAGCAGTTTGATTAGCGGGAGAGGTACAGATACACAGTATTTT
CDR3: CASSLISGRGTDTQYF

length: 15
V: TRBV29-1
size: -
J: TRBJ2-3
D: TRBD2
DNA: TGCAGCGTCGCGGGACTAGCGGGAGACCCAGATACGCAGTATTTT
CDR3: CSVAGLAGDPDTQYF

length: 14
V: TRBV6-1
size: -
J: TRBJ1-5
D: -
DNA: TGTGCCAGCAGTCAAGACCGCAGCAATCAGCCCCAGCATTTT
CDR3: CASSQDRSNQPQHF

length: 17
V: TRBV6-5
size: -
J: TRBJ2-7
D: TRBD2
DNA: TGTGCCAGCAGTCTTACGCCCCCGGGACGGGGGGACTACGAGCAGTACTTC
CDR3: CASSLTPPGRGDYEQYF

length: 18
V: TRBV4-1
size: many
J: TRBJ2-5
D: TRBD2
DNA: TGCGCCAGCAGCCCGCACTTCTTCGGGCGGGAGGAAGGAGAGACCCAGTACTTC
CDR3: CASSPHFFGREEGETQYF

length: 14
V: TRBV10-3
size: -
J: TRBJ2-7
D: TRBD1
DNA: TGTGCTGTTACGGGCAGGGGGAGCTCCTACGAGCAGTACTTC
CDR3: CAVTGRGSSYEQYF

length: 15
V: TRBV6-1
size: -
J: TRBJ2-7
D: TRBD2
DNA: TGTGCCAGCAGTGAATACAGAAACTACGGGGGGGAGCAGTACTTC
CDR3: CASSEYRNYGGEQYF

length: 15
V: TRBV7-9
size: -
J: TRBJ2-3
D: -
DNA: TGTGCCAGCAGCTTATCAGTATCCGGGACAGATACGCAGTATTTT
CDR3: CASSLSVSGTDTQYF

length: 15
V: TRBV28
size: -
J: TRBJ2-7
D: TRBD2
DNA: TGTGCCAGCAGTACGGCTAGCGGGAATCCATACGAGCAGTACTTC
CDR3: CASSTASGNPYEQYF

length: 13
V: TRBV6-5
size: -
J: TRBJ2-7
D: -
DNA: TGTGCCAGCAGTCCGAGGACAGTTCACGAGCAGTACTTC
CDR3: CASSPRTVHEQYF

length: 12
V: TRBV29-1
size: -
J: TRBJ1-2
D: -
DNA: TGCAGCGTTGATGCGTTCAAGGGTGGCTACACCTTC
CDR3: CSVDAFKGGYTF

length: 16
V: TRBV4-1
size: -
J: TRBJ2-3
D: TRBD1
DNA: TGCGCCAGCAGCCCCCTGGGACAGGGGGGCCCAGATACGCAGTATTTT
CDR3: CASSPLGQGGPDTQYF

length: 16
V: TRBV11-2
size: many
J: TRBJ2-2
D: -
DNA: TGTGCCAGCAGACACTCCGGGACAACCAACACCGGGGAGCTGTTTTTT
CDR3: CASRHSGTTNTGELFF

length: 16
V: TRBV11-2
size: -
J: TRBJ2-7
D: TRBD2
DNA: TGTGCCAACAGCTTGACCGAGGTAGCGGGAGGCTACGAGCAGCACTTC
CDR3: CANSLTEVAGGYEQHF

length: 13
V: TRBV29-1
size: -
J: TRBJ1-1
D: TRBD1
DNA: TGCAGCGCTAAACAGGGGGAGGACATTGAAGCTTTCTTT
CDR3: CSAKQGEDIEAFF

length: 13
V: TRBV6-7
size: -
J: TRBJ2-3
D: TRBD2
DNA: TGTGCCACCCACGGGCGGGAGTTGGATACGCAGTATTTT
CDR3: CATHGRELDTQYF

length: 15
V: TRBV11-2
size: -
J: TRBJ2-1
D: -
DNA: TGTGCCAGCAGCTCGAGAGAGGCCTGGGTAAATGAGCAGTTCTTC
CDR3: CASSSREAWVNEQFF

length: 14
V: TRBV30
size: -
J: TRBJ1-4
D: TRBD1
DNA: TGCGCCTGGAGTAAGGACAGGAGTTTTGAGAAACTGTTTTTT
CDR3: CAWSKDRSFEKLFF

length: 12
V: TRBV10-3
size: -
J: TRBJ2-5
D: -
DNA: TGTGTCATCTCAGTTGGACAAGAGACCCAGTACTTC
CDR3: CVISVGQETQYF

length: 15
V: TRBV6-6
size: few
J: TRBJ1-1
D: TRBD1
DNA: TGTGCCAGCAGCCCCGGACAGGGGAGGAACACTGAAGCTTTCTTT
CDR3: CASSPGQGRNTEAFF

length: 13
V: TRBV30
size: -
J: TRBJ1-1
D: -
DNA: TGTGCCTGGAACCCAAGGGCAGACTCTGAAGCTTTCTTT
CDR3: CAWNPRADSEAFF

length: 16
V: TRBV11-2
size: many
J: TRBJ2-5
D: TRBD2
DNA: TGTGCCAGCAGCCCCAGGACTAGCGGGAGGATCGAGACCCAGTACTTC
CDR3: CASSPRTSGRIETQYF

length: 14
V: TRBV10-2
size: few
J: TRBJ2-1
D: TRBD2
DNA: TGCGCCAGCACCCCTAGCGGGAGGGCCAGTGAGCAGTTCTTC
CDR3: CASTPSGRASEQFF

length: 14
V: TRBV12-3/TRBV12-4
size: few
J: TRBJ1-1
D: -
DNA: TGTGCCAGCAGTTTTTCCGGATTGAACACTGAAGCTTTCTTT
CDR3: CASSFSGLNTEAFF

length: 17
V: TRBV11-2
size: many
J: TRBJ2-7
D: TRBD2
DNA: TGTGCCAGCAGCTTAGTATGGGGGTTAGCGGGAGAACGTGAGCAGTACTTC
CDR3: CASSLVWGLAGEREQYF

length: 17
V: TRBV11-2
size: -
J: TRBJ2-3
D: -
DNA: TGTGCCTGCAGCTTAGTCGGCGCGGGATCGTGTGAAGATACGCAGTATTTT
CDR3: CACSLVGAGSCEDTQYF

length: 14
V: TRBV6-2/TRBV6-3
size: few
J: TRBJ2-1
D: -
DNA: TGTGCCAGCAGTTTCTTCGTAGAGGGTAGTGAGCAGTTCTTC
CDR3: CASSFFVEGSEQFF

length: 13
V: TRBV29-1
size: -
J: TRBJ2-2
D: -
DNA: TGCAGTGCATGGCGGGGAAACACCGGGGAGCTGTTTTTT
CDR3: CSAWRGNTGELFF

length: 13
V: TRBV4-1
size: few
J: TRBJ1-2
D: TRBD1
DNA: TGCGCCAGCAACCAGGGGGGTAACTATGGCTACACCTTC
CDR3: CASNQGGNYGYTF

length: 15
V: TRBV11-2
size: -
J: TRBJ2-1
D: TRBD2
DNA: TGTGCCAGCAGCTTCACTAGCGGGGAATACAATGAGCAGTTCTTC
CDR3: CASSFTSGEYNEQFF

length: 14
V: TRBV29-1
size: many
J: TRBJ2-1
D: -
DNA: TGCAGCCCAATAGGCGGGACGCGTGGGGATGAGCAGTTCTTC
CDR3: CSPIGGTRGDEQFF

length: 14
V: TRBV7-3
size: many
J: TRBJ1-1
D: -
DNA: TGTGCCAGCAGCCCAGGGCCGGGCCCCCTTGGAGCTTTCTTT
CDR3: CASSPGPGPLGAFF

length: 14
V: TRBV10-3
size: -
J: TRBJ2-6
D: -
DNA: TGTGCCATCAGGGGACTTACTGGGGCCAACATCCTGACTTTC
CDR3: CAIRGLTGANILTF

length: 15
V: TRBV6-5
size: -
J: TRBJ2-1
D: -
DNA: TGTGCCAGCAGTGACAAGGGGAGCTCCTACAATGAGCAGTTCTTC
CDR3: CASSDKGSSYNEQFF

length: 13
V: TRBV6-6
size: few
J: TRBJ2-7
D: -
DNA: TGTGCCAGCAGTTCACAACAGGGCTACGAGCAGTACTTC
CDR3: CASSSQQGYEQYF

length: 15
V: TRBV6-5
size: -
J: TRBJ2-3
D: -
DNA: TGTGCCAGCAGCCCCGTAGGATCATCCCCAGATACGCAGTATTTT
CDR3: CASSPVGSSPDTQYF

length: 12
V: TRBV29-1
size: -
J: TRBJ2-5
D: -
DNA: TGCAGCGTTGAAGTGGCACCCGAGACCCAGTACTTC
CDR3: CSVEVAPETQYF

length: 13
V: TRBV13
size: -
J: TRBJ1-1
D: -
DNA: TGTGCCAGCAGCTTCCAGGGGAGCACTGAAGCTTTCTTT
CDR3: CASSFQGSTEAFF

length: 15
V: TRBV11-2
size: many
J: TRBJ2-5
D: -
DNA: TGTGCCAGCAGCCTCCAAGCCTCAGGGCGGGAGACCCAGTACTTC
CDR3: CASSLQASGRETQYF

length: 15
V: TRBV7-9
size: -
J: TRBJ2-1
D: -
DNA: TGTGCCAGCAGCTTAGGTGTTGGTACCTACAACGAGCAGTTCTTC
CDR3: CASSLGVGTYNEQFF

length: 15
V: TRBV28
size: -
J: TRBJ2-7
D: TRBD2
DNA: TGTGCCAGCAGTTTTACGGCGGGAGGGGACTACGAGCAGTACTTC
CDR3: CASSFTAGGDYEQYF

length: 13
V: TRBV29-1
size: -
J: TRBJ2-7
D: TRBD2
DNA: TGCAGCGCCAGCGGGGTACGTTCCTACGAGCAGTACTTC
CDR3: CSASGVRSYEQYF

length: 13
V: TRBV7-9
size: -
J: TRBJ1-1
D: -
DNA: TGTACCAGCAGCTTAGATCTGGACAGTGAAGCTTTCTTT
CDR3: CTSSLDLDSEAFF

length: 13
V: TRBV7-9
size: -
J: TRBJ2-1
D: TRBD2
DNA: TGTGCCAGCATAGCGGGAGCCTACAATGAGCAGTTCTTC
CDR3: CASIAGAYNEQFF